This T cell receptor beta chain was recovered during a study of blood T cells in healthy people across ages. This CDR3 has 12 residues. V shed 3 bases and J shed 7 bases, with 7 bases lying between them. The authors ran a second PCR of 7 to 11 cycles using a sample-barcoded 5' primer and a J-beta primer mix. TCRdb re-analysed the 5' RACE reads in MiXCR, keeping a single row per CDR3 protein. Of hundreds of thousands of distinct CDR3 sequences listed, 40% to 50% are singletons. Sequencing input: blood. The chain recombines TRBV12-3 or TRBV12-4 with TRBJ1-5; the D is unclear. This TCR derives from a man older than 75 in good health. This chain's CDR3 is CASSFGEQPQHF. The CDR3 DNA sequence: TGTGCCAGCAGTTTTGGTGAGCAGCCCCAGCATTTT.